These 20 T cell receptor beta chains came from one sample sequenced in a study of blood T cell repertoires in COVID-19. Assay used: immunoSEQ multiplex PCR; TCRdb lists only in-frame clones, some missing. The table has about 160,000 clones, approximately 88% seen once. Sequenced input: peripheral blood. Receptors originate from a woman at least 80 years old with active or convalescent COVID-19.

V usage is TRBV27 and J usage is TRBJ1-4; 9 bases match TRBD1. The ends lost 2 bases at V and 8 bases at J; junction bases unmatched: 12. CDR1 is MNHEY and CDR2 is SMNVEV in the germline V gene (reference sequence). This CDR3 has 17 residues. CDR3: CASSLKTGTGSWEKLFF. The CDR3 DNA sequence: TGTGCCAGCAGTTTAAAAACTGGGACAGGGTCGTGGGAAAAACTGTTTTTT.

This chain connects TRBV7-9 to TRBJ1-4; TRBD1 matches at 11 bases. Germline CDR1 and CDR2: SEHNR and FQNEAQ (reference sequence). The trim removed 2 bases at V and 5 bases at J, leaving 4 bases unmatched. CDR3 length equals 16 residues. This CDR3 is CASSLLRDRGNEKLFF. The DNA for the CDR3 is TGTGCCAGCAGCTTACTCCGGGACAGGGGGAATGAAAAACTGTTTTTT. Together with reference TRBV7-9 and TRBJ1-4, the CDR3 gives the full variable domain: DTGVSQNPRHKITKRGQNVTFRCDPISEHNRLYWYRQTLGQGPEFLTYFQNEAQLEKSRLLSDRFSAERPKGSFSTLEIQRTEQGDSAMYLCASSLLRDRGNEKLFFGSGTQLSVL.

The chain uses TRBV2 and TRBJ1-5; TRBD1 might be the D (6 bases). V was trimmed by 6 bases and J by 6 bases, leaving 12 bases between them. This CDR3 is built from 13 residues. Germline V CDR1 and CDR2: SNHLY, FYNNEI. CDR3 coding DNA: TGTGCCAGCAGGTTCGAAGGGGGTCAGCCCCAGCATTTT. Translated, it gives CASRFEGGQPQHF.

This clone was recorded once. The chain joins TRBV10-2 to TRBJ2-5; 8 bases are a match to TRBD1. Germline-derived CDR1 and CDR2 are WSHSY and SAAADI. The CDR3 consists of 16 residues. The J segment lost 2 bases and the V segment lost 0 bases, leaving 5 bases of the junction unmatched. DNA for the CDR3: TGCGCCAGCAGTGAGTCGGGGACAGGCAGACAAGAGACCCAGTACTTC. This sequence encodes CASSESGTGRQETQYF.

The CDR3 is CASSLTFAAETYEQYF. CDR3 DNA sequence: TGTGCCAGCAGCTTAACCTTCGCGGCCGAAACCTACGAGCAGTACTTC. The V call is TRBV7-2, the J call TRBJ2-7; D is ambiguous. Germline V gene lookup returns CDR1 SGHTA and CDR2 FQGNSA. The germline V and J ends were trimmed by 2 bases and 2 bases, with 16 bases remaining between them. The CDR3 runs to 16 residues.

This chain links TRBV13 with TRBJ1-1; 7 bases agree with TRBD1. The CDR3 is made up of 17 amino acids. Trimming cost V 5 bases and J 1 base; bases outside gene matches: 13. Looked up from germline, CDR1 is PRHDT and CDR2 is FYEKMQ (reference sequence). The CDR3 nucleotides are TGTGCCAGCAGCCACCGACAGGGTGGTGAGAAGAACACTGAAGCTTTCTTT. This encodes CASSHRQGGEKNTEAFF.

The chain uses TRBV5-6 and TRBJ1-1; no definite D call. Trimming stripped 5 bases from V and 7 bases from J, with 21 bases between. CDR3 size: 15 residues. The germline V gene encodes CDR1 SGHDT and CDR2 YYEEEE. CDR3 region: CASRAGLEEGFEAFF. For the CDR3, the DNA is TGTGCCAGCAGGGCTGGGTTGGAGGAAGGGTTTGAAGCTTTCTTT. The variable domain in full, completed from reference TRBV5-6 and TRBJ1-1, reads DAGVTQSPTHLIKTRGQQVTLRCSPKSGHDTVSWYQQALGQGPQFIFQYYEEEERQRGNFPDRFSGHQFPNYSSELNVNALLLGDSALYLCASRAGLEEGFEAFFGQGTRLTVV.

The V gene is TRBV7-9, the J gene TRBJ1-1; D call uncertain. CDR1 is SEHNR, CDR2 FQNEAQ, per germline (reference sequence). The germline V and J ends were trimmed by 5 bases and 5 bases, with 6 bases remaining between them. The CDR3 has 11 amino acids. The CDR3 DNA is TGTGCCAGCAGCCGAGCGACTGAAGCTTTCTTT. This encodes CASSRATEAFF.

V is TRBV6-5 and J is TRBJ2-7; 9 nucleotides match TRBD1. Germline V lookup: CDR1 MNHEY, CDR2 SVGAGI. The V segment lost 6 bases and the J segment 1 base; nucleotides outside the gene matches: 7. The CDR3 is 15 residues long. This CDR3 is CASSHRGRGSYEQYF. The CDR3 DNA follows: TGTGCCAGCAGCCACAGGGGGCGCGGGTCCTACGAGCAGTACTTC.

This chain uses TRBV7-9 with TRBJ2-7; D uncertain. Deletions cut 1 base from V and 7 bases from J, with 11 bases between. The CDR3 is 13 amino acids. CDR1 is SEHNR, CDR2 FQNEAQ, per germline (reference sequence). The CDR3 loop is CASSLGSSREQYF. Here the CDR3 DNA reads TGTGCCAGCAGCTTAGGCAGTTCCAGAGAGCAGTACTTC. Using reference TRBV7-9 and TRBJ2-7 for the parts outside the CDR3, the full variable domain is DTGVSQNPRHKITKRGQNVTFRCDPISEHNRLYWYRQTLGQGPEFLTYFQNEAQLEKSRLLSDRFSAERPKGSFSTLEIQRTEQGDSAMYLCASSLGSSREQYFGPGTRLTVT.

The chain carries TRBV30 and TRBJ1-5, with TRBD1 as a possible D gene (5 bases). V was trimmed by 3 bases and J by 0 bases, leaving 12 bases between them. This CDR3 is 15 amino acids long. Germline V gene lookup returns CDR1 GTSNPN and CDR2 SVGIG (reference sequence). The CDR3 bases are TGTGCCTGGAGGGAACAGGAAAATAGCAATCAGCCCCAGCATTTT. Translation gives CAWREQENSNQPQHF.

The gene calls are TRBV9 and TRBJ1-2; possibly TRBD1 for D (6 bases). Per germline, CDR1 SGDLS and CDR2 YYNGEE. Trimming took 0 bases from V and 4 from J, leaving 19 bases between them. The CDR3 consists of 17 residues. Written as DNA, the CDR3 is TGTGCCAGCAGCGTAGCCCTCGGTTCGGGGGGCGGCTATGGCTACACCTTC. This translates into CASSVALGSGGGYGYTF. Full variable domain (outside the CDR3, taken from reference TRBV9 and TRBJ1-2): DSGVTQTPKHLITATGQRVTLRCSPRSGDLSVYWYQQSLDQGLQFLIQYYNGEERAKGNILERFSAQQFPDLHSELNLSSLELGDSALYFCASSVALGSGGGYGYTFGSGTRLTVV.

The chain employs TRBV18 and TRBJ2-2, with a weak D call TRBD2 (6 bases). This CDR3 contains 14 residues. V was pared by 2 bases and J by 4 bases, with 8 bases between. Germline CDR1 is KGHSH and CDR2 is LQKENI. This CDR3 is CASSPAEGTGELFF. The CDR3 nucleotides are TGTGCCAGCTCACCAGCGGAGGGCACCGGGGAGCTGTTTTTT.

J is TRBJ1-5 and V is TRBV12-3 or TRBV12-4, with D unresolved. Deletions cut 6 bases from V and 3 bases from J, with 9 bases between. The CDR3 extends over 13 amino acids. CDR3 bases: TGTGCCAGCAGCCCAGGTATCAATCAGCCCCAGCATTTT. Protein: CASSPGINQPQHF.

The chain joins TRBV6-6 to TRBJ1-2; 8 bases map to TRBD1. The CDR3 is made up of 14 amino acids. From germline, CDR1 is MNHNY and CDR2 SVGAGI (reference sequence). V dropped 5 bases and J dropped 1; count of bases not matched to a gene: 3. CDR3 DNA: TGTGCCAGCAGTCGGGACAGGTTTAACTATGGCTACACCTTC. Residues: CASSRDRFNYGYTF.

The chain couples TRBV3-1 (or the pseudogene TRBV3-2) to TRBJ2-5; 12 nucleotides agree with TRBD1. There are 22 residues in the CDR3. Germline loops: CDR1 LGHDT, CDR2 YNNKEL (reference sequence). V lost 0 bases, J lost 5 bases, and 22 bases stayed unmatched. The CDR3 sequence is CASSQDNTGPGQGARLKETQYF. The DNA of the CDR3 is TGTGCCAGCAGCCAAGATAATACGGGTCCGGGACAGGGGGCCAGACTTAAGGAGACCCAGTACTTC.

The chain is built from TRBV5-1 and TRBJ2-1; TRBD2 matches at 8 bases. Germline V CDR1 and CDR2: SGHRS, YFSETQ. The CDR3 has 15 residues. V was pared by 0 bases and J by 5 bases, with 4 bases of the junction left unmatched. The CDR3 sequence is CASSLAGGPDNEQFF. The CDR3 DNA is TGCGCCAGCAGCTTGGCGGGGGGGCCGGACAATGAGCAGTTCTTC.

This clone was found once. The genes are TRBV27 and TRBJ2-3; a weak D match, TRBD2 (5 bases). In germline, CDR1 is MNHEY, CDR2 SMNVEV (reference sequence). The CDR3 covers 15 residues. Trimming shortened V by 5 bases and J by 10 bases, and 22 bases separated the two germline ends. CDR3 sequence: CASSPGNAVLVAQYF. CDR3 sequence (DNA): TGTGCCAGCAGTCCGGGGAATGCAGTGTTGGTGGCGCAGTATTTT.

This clone appeared once. The gene calls are TRBV7-2 and TRBJ2-7, with D tentatively TRBD2 (6 bases). The CDR3 has 17 amino acids. The germline V gene has CDR1 SGHTA and CDR2 FQGNSA. Trimming pared 2 bases from V and 5 bases from J, leaving 22 bases between. The CDR3 region has the DNA TGTGCCAGCAGCTTATTGATTTTTAGTGCGGGGTCCCACGAGCAGTACTTC. Translation gives CASSLLIFSAGSHEQYF.

This clone occurred once. The gene calls are TRBV3-1 (or the pseudogene TRBV3-2) and TRBJ1-5, with TRBD1 identical over 8 bases. This CDR3 is built from 13 residues. V lost 10 bases to trimming and J lost 4 bases; unmatched junction nucleotides: 6. Germline CDR1 reads LGHDT; CDR2 reads YNNKEL (reference sequence). The CDR3 nucleotides are TGTGCCATCGAAACAGGGGGGAATCAGCCCCAGCATTTT. This codes for CAIETGGNQPQHF.